This T cell receptor (beta chain) was captured by sequencing in a study of OX40 agonist ivuxolimab in advanced cancers. A note on the overall study: Ivuxolimab was a fully human IgG2 agonistic monoclonal antibody targeting the costimulatory receptor OX40 (CD134). Intravenous ivuxolimab was administered to patients every 2 weeks at six dose levels: 0.01, 0.1, 0.3, 1.5, 3 and 10 mg/kg. Of the roughly 53 patients in dose escalation, some 19 had hepatocellular carcinoma, some 15 had melanoma, 9 had renal cell carcinoma and 9 had head and neck cancer. The dose-escalation cohort was almost 85% male with a mean age of 60 years, ranging from roughly 23 to 90. Prior anti-PD-1, anti-PD-L1 or anti-CTLA-4 therapy was permitted, and checkpoint inhibitors had been received by more than 35% of dose-escalation patients. Partial responses occurred in three dose-escalation patients, of whom one had hepatocellular carcinoma and two had cutaneous melanoma. Peripheral TCRbeta sequencing was intended to test whether TCR sequence diversity was altered and clonal T-cell expansion was caused by ivuxolimab. The paper covers the monotherapy dose-escalation part of the phase I ivuxolimab trial, which included N ≈ 52 patients.

Here is what the overall study found, with its caveats: Low levels of normalized T-cell clonal expansion were also seen in some patients who did not respond. Clonal expansion of both CD4+ and CD8+ blood T cells was observed from baseline to week 6 at doses 0.1 to 3.0 mg/kg. In partial responders in the 0.1-3.0 mg/kg groups, normalized peripheral clonal expansion was found to be among the lowest, especially among CD8+ T cells. On average, CD8+ T cells showed more expanded clones than CD4+ T cells after ivuxolimab. Antigen specificity was not determined for the clonally expanded peripheral T cells.

Genomic DNA was extracted from sorted cells for sequencing of the TCRbeta CDR3 region. The immunoSEQ Assay was used for sequencing of TCRbeta CDR3 regions. Sourced from immuneACCESS, this table was stored by TCRdb with only in-frame sequences that have V and J called. A share of the clones is absent; for the studies checked, an unresolved V gene accounts for under half, and the remainder has no known explanation. This sample has roughly 22,000 clones in its table, and approximately 87% of those were observed once. The biggest ten clones account for 25% to 35% of the sample. Patients with autoimmune disease history or receiving systemic immunosuppression were excluded from the trial. Peripheral blood for TCR sequencing was collected from all dose cohorts at baseline, on cycle 4 day 1, and on cycle 7 day 1. The samples were taken from a phase I, first-in-human, multicenter, open-label dose-escalation trial of ivuxolimab. Adults with locally advanced or metastatic melanoma, renal cell, hepatocellular, or head and neck squamous cell carcinoma were enrolled in the trial. Before TCR sequencing, CD4+ T cells and CD8+ T cells from peripheral blood were sorted into separate populations.

Concerning this clone: It lacks a known antigen. No base quality values were provided; no much bigger clone lies one nucleotide off.

CDR1 SEHNR and CDR2 FQNEAQ were looked up in the germline V gene (reference sequence). V sheds 1 base and J sheds 5 bases, leaving 6 bases between their ends. Reading from cysteine to phenylalanine, the CDR3 counts 13 amino acids. Only CDR3 DNA remains: 39 bases, in frame from the first base. This chain is built from TRBV7-9 and TRBJ2-4; the D gene identity is not certain. Sample: CD4+ or CD8+ T cells sorted from blood, taken in a trial of the OX40 agonist ivuxolimab. The sequence was collected from an adult with an advanced solid tumor such as melanoma, head and neck, liver or kidney cancer. For the CDR3, the sequence is CASSLGQQNIQYF. Here is the DNA: TGTGCCAGCAGCTTAGGGCAGCAAAACATTCAGTACTTC.